Listed below are T cell receptor beta chains from one sample, sequenced in a study of T cell changes during pregnancy in multiple sclerosis. Generated by immunoSEQ multiplex PCR, the TCRdb table keeps only in-frame clones and is missing some. The sample lists 60,000 to 85,000 clones, approximately 90% occurring once. The material was peripheral blood, obtained in the second trimester of pregnancy. The receptors stem from a female donor with multiple sclerosis, enrolled in a pregnancy study. Both conserved end residues are part of each CDR3. A D gene is named only where the DNA matches it firmly. Size is stated for part of the rows, as once, few or many counts, or as a class when the clone is expanded.

clone size: .
D gene: TRBD2
V gene: TRBV7-2
J gene: TRBJ2-1
CDR3 protein: CASSRGLAGGNEQFF
CDR3 DNA: TGTGCCAGCAGCCGGGGACTAGCGGGGGGCAATGAGCAGTTCTTC

clone size: .
D gene: TRBD1
V gene: TRBV30
J gene: TRBJ2-5
CDR3 protein: CAWSLGTGLGQETQYF
CDR3 DNA: TGTGCCTGGAGTTTAGGGACAGGGCTGGGACAAGAGACCCAGTACTTC

clone size: .
D gene: .
V gene: TRBV11-2
J gene: TRBJ2-7
CDR3 protein: CASSLSLGSGPSYEQYF
CDR3 DNA: TGTGCCAGCAGCTTATCCCTGGGTAGCGGCCCCTCCTACGAGCAGTACTTC

clone size: .
D gene: TRBD2
V gene: TRBV2
J gene: TRBJ2-2
CDR3 protein: CASSEGLAGGPSGELFF
CDR3 DNA: TGTGCCAGCAGTGAGGGACTAGCGGGGGGGCCGTCCGGGGAGCTGTTTTTT

clone size: medium-sized
D gene: TRBD2
V gene: TRBV6-4
J gene: TRBJ2-3
CDR3 protein: CASSERGSSSTDTQYF
CDR3 DNA: TGTGCCAGCTCTGAGCGGGGGTCCTCTAGCACAGATACGCAGTATTTT

clone size: .
D gene: TRBD2
V gene: TRBV7-2
J gene: TRBJ2-1
CDR3 protein: CASSIGLAGGREQFF
CDR3 DNA: TGTGCCAGCAGCATCGGACTAGCGGGAGGGCGTGAGCAGTTCTTC

clone size: .
D gene: .
V gene: TRBV11-2
J gene: TRBJ2-7
CDR3 protein: CASSLDMLRRVGYEQYF
CDR3 DNA: TGTGCCAGCAGCTTAGATATGTTGCGGCGAGTTGGTTACGAGCAGTACTTC

clone size: .
D gene: .
V gene: TRBV30
J gene: TRBJ1-1
CDR3 protein: CAWAQTGTEAFF
CDR3 DNA: TGTGCCTGGGCCCAGACGGGAACTGAAGCTTTCTTT

clone size: .
D gene: .
V gene: TRBV5-1
J gene: TRBJ1-1
CDR3 protein: CASSGEPGTEAFF
CDR3 DNA: TGCGCCAGCAGCGGCGAACCCGGGACTGAAGCTTTCTTT

clone size: .
D gene: .
V gene: TRBV5-1
J gene: TRBJ2-1
CDR3 protein: CASSWGQGSAFQNEQFF
CDR3 DNA: TGCGCCAGCAGCTGGGGGCAGGGTTCCGCGTTTCAGAATGAGCAGTTCTTC

clone size: .
D gene: TRBD2
V gene: TRBV5-4
J gene: TRBJ2-7
CDR3 protein: CASSLSSLAGREQYF
CDR3 DNA: TGTGCCAGCAGCTTGAGCTCGCTAGCGGGACGCGAGCAGTACTTC

clone size: once
D gene: TRBD1
V gene: TRBV9
J gene: TRBJ1-6
CDR3 protein: CASSTRTGGNSPLHF
CDR3 DNA: TGTGCCAGCAGCACGAGGACAGGGGGCAATTCACCCCTCCACTTT

clone size: .
D gene: .
V gene: TRBV7-9
J gene: TRBJ2-7
CDR3 protein: CASSHGGAYEQYF
CDR3 DNA: TGTGCCAGCAGCCACGGAGGAGCCTACGAGCAGTACTTC

clone size: .
D gene: TRBD2
V gene: TRBV2
J gene: TRBJ2-5
CDR3 protein: CASSSLNWGTSGREGETQYF
CDR3 DNA: TGTGCCAGCAGCTCTTTAAATTGGGGGACTAGCGGGAGAGAGGGGGAGACCCAGTACTTC

clone size: many
D gene: .
V gene: TRBV2
J gene: TRBJ1-5
CDR3 protein: CASRLRDTSNQPQHF
CDR3 DNA: TGTGCCAGCAGACTACGGGACACTAGCAATCAGCCCCAGCATTTT

clone size: .
D gene: TRBD1
V gene: TRBV5-1
J gene: TRBJ1-1
CDR3 protein: CASSQRQGGTEAFF
CDR3 DNA: TGCGCCAGCAGCCAACGACAGGGAGGCACTGAAGCTTTCTTT

clone size: .
D gene: .
V gene: TRBV4-3
J gene: TRBJ2-7
CDR3 protein: CASSRQRGTNYEQYF
CDR3 DNA: TGCGCCAGCAGCCGACAGAGGGGGACCAACTACGAGCAGTACTTC

clone size: .
D gene: TRBD2
V gene: TRBV6-4
J gene: TRBJ2-3
CDR3 protein: CASSASGAADTQYF
CDR3 DNA: TGTGCCAGCAGTGCCAGCGGGGCGGCGGATACGCAGTATTTT

clone size: .
D gene: TRBD1
V gene: TRBV6-1
J gene: TRBJ1-6
CDR3 protein: CASSEFGTGGSPLHF
CDR3 DNA: TGTGCCAGCAGTGAATTCGGGACAGGGGGTTCACCCCTCCACTTT

clone size: .
D gene: .
V gene: TRBV4-3
J gene: TRBJ1-6
CDR3 protein: CASSVQRGSASPPHF
CDR3 DNA: TGCGCCAGCAGCGTCCAAAGGGGCTCGGCTTCACCCCCCCACTTT

clone size: .
D gene: TRBD2
V gene: TRBV30
J gene: TRBJ2-3
CDR3 protein: CAWSIGAGGATDTQYF
CDR3 DNA: TGTGCCTGGAGCATTGGGGCGGGAGGCGCCACAGATACGCAGTATTTT

clone size: .
D gene: TRBD1
V gene: TRBV7-2
J gene: TRBJ2-7
CDR3 protein: CASSLDGTGVYEQYF
CDR3 DNA: TGTGCCAGCAGCTTAGATGGGACAGGGGTCTACGAGCAGTACTTC

clone size: .
D gene: TRBD1
V gene: TRBV6-4
J gene: TRBJ1-2
CDR3 protein: CASRPKSGTGIYGYTF
CDR3 DNA: TGTGCCAGCAGGCCCAAATCCGGGACAGGGATTTATGGCTACACCTTC

clone size: once
D gene: .
V gene: TRBV25-1
J gene: TRBJ1-3
CDR3 protein: CASSDEASGNTIYF
CDR3 DNA: TGTGCCAGCAGTGACGAAGCCTCTGGAAACACCATATATTTT

clone size: .
D gene: .
V gene: TRBV7-2
J gene: TRBJ2-2
CDR3 protein: CASSFNNGELFF
CDR3 DNA: TGTGCCAGCAGCTTTAATAACGGGGAGCTGTTTTTT

clone size: .
D gene: .
V gene: TRBV19
J gene: TRBJ2-1
CDR3 protein: CASRPEGDAYNEQFF
CDR3 DNA: TGTGCCAGTAGGCCCGAGGGAGACGCCTACAATGAGCAGTTCTTC

clone size: .
D gene: TRBD2
V gene: TRBV18
J gene: TRBJ2-7
CDR3 protein: CASSPRGGVGYEQYF
CDR3 DNA: TGTGCCAGCTCACCAAGGGGAGGGGTGGGCTACGAGCAGTACTTC

clone size: .
D gene: TRBD1
V gene: TRBV5-1
J gene: TRBJ2-7
CDR3 protein: CASSLGGTGVYEQYF
CDR3 DNA: TGCGCCAGCAGCTTGGGGGGGACAGGGGTTTACGAGCAGTACTTC

clone size: .
D gene: .
V gene: TRBV19
J gene: TRBJ1-6
CDR3 protein: CASSMRGGSPLHF
CDR3 DNA: TGTGCCAGTAGTATGCGGGGAGGGTCACCCCTCCACTTT

clone size: once
D gene: TRBD1
V gene: TRBV5-6
J gene: TRBJ2-1
CDR3 protein: CASSDRGDEQFF
CDR3 DNA: TGTGCCAGCAGTGACAGGGGGGATGAGCAGTTCTTC

clone size: .
D gene: .
V gene: TRBV9
J gene: TRBJ2-1
CDR3 protein: CASSVSGGEIYNEQFF
CDR3 DNA: TGTGCCAGCAGCGTATCAGGAGGGGAAATTTACAATGAGCAGTTCTTC

clone size: .
D gene: .
V gene: TRBV14
J gene: TRBJ2-7
CDR3 protein: CASSQVRGYEQYF
CDR3 DNA: TGTGCCAGCAGCCAAGTCAGGGGCTACGAGCAGTACTTC

clone size: .
D gene: .
V gene: TRBV9
J gene: TRBJ1-6
CDR3 protein: CASNSLGAPPLHF
CDR3 DNA: TGTGCCAGCAACTCATTGGGGGCTCCACCCCTCCACTTT

clone size: .
D gene: .
V gene: TRBV5-1
J gene: TRBJ2-7
CDR3 protein: CASSPQASSYEQYF
CDR3 DNA: TGCGCCAGCAGCCCGCAGGCGAGCTCCTACGAGCAGTACTTC

clone size: .
D gene: .
V gene: TRBV27
J gene: TRBJ2-1
CDR3 protein: CASSLSDGGVDDEQFF
CDR3 DNA: TGTGCCAGCAGTTTATCGGACGGGGGTGTGGACGATGAGCAGTTCTTC

clone size: once
D gene: TRBD2
V gene: TRBV11-3
J gene: TRBJ2-1
CDR3 protein: CASSLGTSEYNEQFF
CDR3 DNA: TGTGCCAGCAGCTTAGGGACTAGCGAATACAATGAGCAGTTCTTC

clone size: .
D gene: .
V gene: TRBV5-1
J gene: TRBJ1-4
CDR3 protein: CASSPLGEYNEKLFF
CDR3 DNA: TGCGCCAGCAGCCCGCTGGGAGAATATAATGAAAAACTGTTTTTT

clone size: .
D gene: .
V gene: TRBV5-1
J gene: TRBJ2-1
CDR3 protein: CASSLVGTRGTSYNEQFF
CDR3 DNA: TGCGCCAGCAGCTTGGTCGGGACTCGGGGGACCTCCTACAATGAGCAGTTCTTC

clone size: .
D gene: TRBD1
V gene: TRBV7-2
J gene: TRBJ2-7
CDR3 protein: CASSRPQGEQYF
CDR3 DNA: TGTGCCAGCAGCCGACCACAGGGGGAGCAGTACTTC

clone size: .
D gene: TRBD1
V gene: TRBV10-3
J gene: TRBJ1-1
CDR3 protein: CAIMGQSRPEAFF
CDR3 DNA: TGTGCCATCATGGGACAGTCGAGGCCTGAAGCTTTCTTT

clone size: .
D gene: .
V gene: TRBV19
J gene: TRBJ1-2
CDR3 protein: CASSIPAAASMGYTF
CDR3 DNA: TGTGCCAGTAGTATACCTGCGGCAGCGTCCATGGGCTACACCTTC

clone size: few
D gene: .
V gene: TRBV2
J gene: TRBJ1-1
CDR3 protein: CASSREGGTEAFF
CDR3 DNA: TGTGCCAGCAGTCGGGAAGGGGGAACTGAAGCTTTCTTT

clone size: .
D gene: TRBD1
V gene: TRBV7-3
J gene: TRBJ1-2
CDR3 protein: CASSPTGGTYGYTF
CDR3 DNA: TGTGCCAGCAGCCCCACAGGGGGGACCTATGGCTACACCTTC

clone size: .
D gene: TRBD2
V gene: TRBV12-5
J gene: TRBJ2-1
CDR3 protein: CASGSPSGGARFF
CDR3 DNA: TGTGCTAGTGGTTCACCTAGCGGGGGGGCTCGGTTCTTC

clone size: .
D gene: TRBD1
V gene: TRBV27
J gene: TRBJ2-7
CDR3 protein: CASSLTGQGLYEQYF
CDR3 DNA: TGTGCCAGCAGTTTAACGGGACAGGGGCTATACGAGCAGTACTTC

clone size: .
D gene: TRBD1
V gene: TRBV5-6
J gene: TRBJ2-7
CDR3 protein: CASSGEPGQGSYEQYF
CDR3 DNA: TGTGCCAGCAGCGGGGAACCGGGACAGGGGTCCTACGAGCAGTACTTC

clone size: .
D gene: .
V gene: TRBV30
J gene: TRBJ1-2
CDR3 protein: CAWSVFDGGDYGYTF
CDR3 DNA: TGTGCCTGGAGTGTGTTTGACGGGGGTGATTATGGCTACACCTTC

clone size: .
D gene: TRBD1
V gene: TRBV30
J gene: TRBJ2-5
CDR3 protein: CAWSLQGAPVTQYF
CDR3 DNA: TGTGCCTGGAGCTTGCAGGGGGCTCCGGTGACCCAGTACTTC

clone size: .
D gene: TRBD1
V gene: TRBV19
J gene: TRBJ1-2
CDR3 protein: CASSTSGQGNYGYTF
CDR3 DNA: TGTGCCAGTAGTACCTCGGGACAGGGAAACTATGGCTACACCTTC

clone size: few
D gene: .
V gene: TRBV19
J gene: TRBJ2-5
CDR3 protein: CASRGAGETQYF
CDR3 DNA: TGTGCCAGTCGGGGGGCCGGAGAGACCCAGTACTTC

clone size: .
D gene: .
V gene: TRBV6-4
J gene: TRBJ2-2
CDR3 protein: CASSDSEDTGELFF
CDR3 DNA: TGTGCCAGCAGTGACTCGGAGGACACCGGGGAGCTGTTTTTT

clone size: once
D gene: .
V gene: TRBV19
J gene: TRBJ1-1
CDR3 protein: CASSSPGGGAGAFF
CDR3 DNA: TGTGCCAGTAGTTCCCCCGGTGGGGGGGCGGGAGCTTTCTTT

clone size: .
D gene: .
V gene: TRBV7-8
J gene: TRBJ2-7
CDR3 protein: CASSPLDRTYEQYF
CDR3 DNA: TGTGCCAGCAGCCCCCTGGACAGAACCTACGAGCAGTACTTC

clone size: few
D gene: TRBD1
V gene: TRBV19
J gene: TRBJ1-6
CDR3 protein: CASSRGTTGGLSPLHF
CDR3 DNA: TGTGCCAGTAGTAGGGGAACAACAGGGGGACTTTCACCCCTCCACTTT

clone size: .
D gene: TRBD2
V gene: TRBV10-3
J gene: TRBJ2-6
CDR3 protein: CAISELAATSGGARLSGANVLTF
CDR3 DNA: TGTGCCATCAGTGAACTCGCCGCGACTAGCGGGGGGGCCCGGCTCTCTGGGGCCAACGTCCTGACTTTC

clone size: once
D gene: .
V gene: TRBV27
J gene: TRBJ2-1
CDR3 protein: CASSYTGQLQQFF
CDR3 DNA: TGTGCCAGCAGTTACACCGGACAGCTGCAACAGTTCTTC

clone size: .
D gene: .
V gene: TRBV27
J gene: TRBJ1-2
CDR3 protein: CASSYAGGPIYGYTF
CDR3 DNA: TGTGCCAGCAGTTATGCGGGGGGCCCCATCTATGGCTACACCTTC